The 32 T cell receptor beta chains listed next were all sequenced from one sample in a study of cytomegalovirus exposure and HLA in healthy donors. Researchers ran the PCR with 60 Vbeta and 13 Jbeta primers. Clones were read by immunoSEQ multiplex PCR, and TCRdb kept only the in-frame ones, dropping some. The table has 200,000 or so clones, approximately 80% seen once; the top ten hold around 0.2%. The sequencing input was PBMCs. Receptors originate from a girl aged 2 to 10 in good health and CMV-seronegative.

The V call is TRBV6-7, the J call TRBJ2-3, with 8 nucleotides matching TRBD2. TRBV6-7 is annotated as an ORF whose role is uncertain. V lost 2 bases, J lost 3 bases, and 13 bases stayed unmatched. CDR3 length: 18 amino acids. CDR3: CASSYQRASGYSTDTQYF. CDR3 DNA: TGTGCCAGCAGTTACCAGAGGGCTAGCGGGTACTCTACAGATACGCAGTATTTT.

The chain has TRBV2 and TRBJ2-2; D is uncertain. Germline assignment: CDR1 SNHLY and CDR2 FYNNEI. V lost 6 bases to trimming and J lost 0 bases, with 8 bases between them. CDR3 size: 14 residues. The CDR3 sequence: CASRTLANTGELFF. In DNA, the CDR3 is TGTGCCAGCAGGACGCTAGCGAACACCGGGGAGCTGTTTTTT. Full variable domain (remainder filled in from reference TRBV2 and TRBJ2-2): EPEVTQTPSHQVTQMGQEVILRCVPISNHLYFYWYRQILGQKVEFLVSFYNNEISEKSEIFDDQFSVERPDGSNFTLKIRSTKLEDSAMYFCASRTLANTGELFFGEGSRLTVL.

The chain links TRBV11-3 to TRBJ2-7; a weak D match, TRBD1 (6 bases). V lost 0 bases to trimming and J lost 7 bases, with 10 bases between them. Germline CDR1 reads SGHNT; CDR2 reads YENEEA. The CDR3 is made up of 13 amino acids. CDR3 amino acids: CASSLDSDREQYF. Here the CDR3 DNA reads TGTGCCAGCAGCTTAGATTCCGACAGGGAGCAGTACTTC.

The chain uses TRBV25-1 and TRBJ2-5; a possible D gene is TRBD2 (7 bases). V lost 6 bases and J 5 bases, leaving 13 bases between the germline ends. The CDR3 loop spans 13 amino acids. Germline V gene lookup returns CDR1 MGHDK and CDR2 SYGVNS. The CDR3 nucleotides read TGTGCCAGCAGAGGGGGGGTATGGGAGACCCAGTACTTC. Residues: CASRGGVWETQYF.

This sequence joins TRBV2 and TRBJ2-1; 10 bases fit TRBD2. The CDR3 runs to 17 residues. With V trimmed by 7 bases and J by 3 bases, 12 bases remained unmatched. Germline CDR1 is SNHLY and CDR2 is FYNNEI. The CDR3 here is CASTYLLAGGNYNEQFF. In DNA, the CDR3 is TGTGCCAGCACCTACCTCTTAGCGGGGGGTAACTACAATGAGCAGTTCTTC. Complete variable domain (other parts from reference TRBV2 and TRBJ2-1): EPEVTQTPSHQVTQMGQEVILRCVPISNHLYFYWYRQILGQKVEFLVSFYNNEISEKSEIFDDQFSVERPDGSNFTLKIRSTKLEDSAMYFCASTYLLAGGNYNEQFFGPGTRLTVL.

The V call is TRBV11-2, the J call TRBJ2-7; D perhaps matches TRBD2 (5 bases). Per germline, CDR1 SGHAT and CDR2 FQNNGV. CDR3 size: 14 residues. Trimming pared 1 base from V and 2 bases from J, leaving 9 bases between. CDR3 DNA: TGTGCCAGCAGCTTAGTACAGCGGCCCTACGAGCAGTACTTC. It codes for CASSLVQRPYEQYF.

The chain employs TRBV5-1 and TRBJ2-2; tentatively, D is TRBD2 (8 bases). This CDR3 spans 16 amino acids. Germline V gene data show CDR1 as SGHRS and CDR2 as YFSETQ. The V gene lost 2 bases and the J gene lost 4 bases, with 15 bases spanning the gap. CDR3 nucleotide sequence: TGCGCCAGCAGCTTAAGGGACAGCGGGAGCACCGGGGAGCTGTTTTTT. Translated: CASSLRDSGSTGELFF.

The V and J genes are TRBV10-1 and TRBJ1-1; D is unclear. CDR1 is WNHNN and CDR2 is SYGVQD in the germline V gene (reference sequence). V shed 6 bases and J shed 3 bases, with 8 bases lying between them. The CDR3 totals 12 residues. This chain's CDR3 is CASSQSDTEAFF. The CDR3 DNA reads as TGCGCCAGCAGCCAATCGGACACTGAAGCTTTCTTT.

The chain employs TRBV6-6 and TRBJ2-5, with TRBD2 as a possible D gene (6 bases). The germline CDR1 and CDR2 sequences are MNHNY and SVGAGI (reference sequence). Between the trimmed V and J ends, which lost 3 bases and 5 bases, there was a span of 10 bases. The CDR3 is 13 residues long. CDR3 sequence reads: CASSYGGRETQYF. Here the CDR3 DNA reads TGTGCCAGCAGTTATGGGGGGAGGGAGACCCAGTACTTC.

In this sample, this clone turned up a few times. The V gene is TRBV19, the J gene TRBJ2-1, with D possibly being TRBD1 (5 bases). Deletions cut 4 bases from V and 8 bases from J, with 15 bases between. The CDR3 length is 14 residues. Germline loops: CDR1 LNHDA, CDR2 SQIVND (reference sequence). Written as DNA, the CDR3 is TGTGCCAGTAGTAGCAGGGTGCCTTCGGATGAGCAGTTCTTC. Amino acid sequence: CASSSRVPSDEQFF.

V is TRBV11-3 and J is TRBJ2-7, with TRBD2 matching 7 bases. The CDR3 sequence is 14 residues long. V was clipped by 3 bases and J by 7 bases; unmatched bases: 9. CDR1 SGHNT and CDR2 YENEEA come from the germline V gene. DNA of the CDR3: TGTGCCAGCAGCTTGGGGGGTAAGGGAGGGGAGCAGTACTTC. Translation: CASSLGGKGGEQYF.

The rearrangement uses TRBV28 and TRBJ2-3, with TRBD1 matching 10 bases. V dropped 4 bases and J dropped 2; count of bases not matched to a gene: 3. Per germline, CDR1 MDHEN and CDR2 SYDVKM. This CDR3 contains 15 residues. The CDR3 DNA reads as TGTGCCAGCAGTTCGGGACAGGGGAACACAGATACGCAGTATTTT. Amino acids: CASSSGQGNTDTQYF.

The J gene is TRBJ2-2, the V gene TRBV5-1; weak D call: TRBD1 (5 bases). The CDR3 runs to 16 residues. Trimming removed 1 base at V and 0 bases at J, with 10 bases between. Germline V lookup: CDR1 SGHRS, CDR2 YFSETQ. The CDR3, as DNA: TGCGCCAGCAGCTTGACCGACAGTGCGAACACCGGGGAGCTGTTTTTT. This translates into CASSLTDSANTGELFF. Drawing the rest from reference TRBV5-1 and TRBJ2-2, the complete variable domain is KAGVTQTPRYLIKTRGQQVTLSCSPISGHRSVSWYQQTPGQGLQFLFEYFSETQRNKGNFPGRFSGRQFSNSRSEMNVSTLELGDSALYLCASSLTDSANTGELFFGEGSRLTVL.

The V call is TRBV5-1, the J call TRBJ1-4; the match to TRBD1 covers 7 bases. With 5 bases clipped from V and 6 bases from J, the junction kept 13 bases outside the gene matches. This CDR3 spans 16 amino acids. Germline V gene data show CDR1 as SGHRS and CDR2 as YFSETQ. The CDR3 coding sequence is TGCGCCAGCAGTCCCGGGGCCGGGACAGTCTATGAAAAACTGTTTTTT. This translates into CASSPGAGTVYEKLFF. Variable domain in full (rest from reference TRBV5-1 and TRBJ1-4): KAGVTQTPRYLIKTRGQQVTLSCSPISGHRSVSWYQQTPGQGLQFLFEYFSETQRNKGNFPGRFSGRQFSNSRSEMNVSTLELGDSALYLCASSPGAGTVYEKLFFGSGTQLSVL.

V is TRBV10-3 and J is TRBJ2-3; TRBD2 is a possible D gene (6 bases). The CDR3 extends over 13 amino acids. The V gene's germline CDR1 is ENHRY and CDR2 SYGVKD. V was clipped by 5 bases and J by 1 base, with 7 bases between them. CDR3 protein: CAISSGRTDTQYF. The CDR3, as DNA: TGTGCCATCAGTAGCGGGCGCACAGATACGCAGTATTTT.

This chain uses TRBV6-1 with TRBJ2-5; 11 positions agree with TRBD2. The V gene's germline CDR1 is MNHNS and CDR2 SASEGT. The CDR3 totals 14 residues. Germline trimming cut 6 bases from V and 5 bases from J; bases unmatched to any gene: 5. The chain's CDR3 is CASRTSGGKETQYF. CDR3 DNA sequence: TGTGCCAGCAGAACTAGCGGGGGTAAGGAGACCCAGTACTTC.

V and J are TRBV7-9 and TRBJ1-1; D not resolved. Germline values: CDR1 SEHNR, CDR2 FQNEAQ (reference sequence). V gave up 0 bases and J gave up 3 bases, with 14 bases separating them. This CDR3 is built from 16 residues. The CDR3: CASSLALRPGDTEAFF. CDR3 bases: TGTGCCAGCAGCTTAGCCCTGCGGCCCGGGGACACTGAAGCTTTCTTT.

This chain links TRBV4-1 with TRBJ2-5; D perhaps matches TRBD2 (7 bases). The ends were cut back, 1 base at V and 1 base at J, with 10 bases in the middle. The CDR3 is 15 residues long. CDR1 MGHRA and CDR2 YSYEKL come from the germline V gene. This CDR3 reads CASSQVGGPQETQYF. Written as DNA, the CDR3 is TGCGCCAGCAGCCAAGTCGGGGGGCCCCAAGAGACCCAGTACTTC.

In regard to this clone: One end of the junction is discordant with germline, which a read error may explain. The chain has TRBV7-9 and TRBJ1-4; no definite D call. In germline, CDR1 is SEHNR, CDR2 FQNEAQ (reference sequence). The CDR3 consists of 13 residues. The CDR3 DNA sequence: TGTTCCAGCACCTTGACTGTTGGGGAAAAACTGTTTTTT. Translating it yields CSSTLTVGEKLFF.

The gene calls are TRBV10-2 and TRBJ2-1; 8 nucleotides agree with TRBD1. The germline V gene has CDR1 WSHSY and CDR2 SAAADI. Trimming took 7 bases from V and 8 from J; bases not matched to a gene: 10. The CDR3 totals 14 residues. In DNA, the CDR3 is TGCGCCAGCAAGAGGGGGACAGGAGTGTATGAGCAGTTCTTC. This codes for CASKRGTGVYEQFF.

V and J are TRBV28 and TRBJ2-5, with TRBD2 matching 14 bases. Gene TRBJ2-7 matches the end of the DNA better, so the J call may be wrong. The CDR3 length is 15 residues. Germline V gene data show CDR1 as MDHEN and CDR2 as SYDVKM. The CDR3 DNA is TGTGCCAGCAGTTTTCCGGGACTAGCGGGAGACGAGCAGTACTTC. This codes for CASSFPGLAGDEQYF.

This clone was counted a few times. The rearrangement uses TRBV2 and TRBJ2-1; 15 bases fit TRBD2. Germline lookup yields CDR1 SNHLY and CDR2 FYNNEI. This CDR3 has 15 residues. V lost 6 bases to trimming and J lost 10 bases; unmatched junction nucleotides: 7. CDR3 bases: TGTGCCAGCAGCGGACTAGCGGGAGGGGGTAGGGAGCAGTTCTTC. It is translated as CASSGLAGGGREQFF.

The chain's CDR3 is CASSFQESSYNEQFF. The CDR3 DNA is TGTGCCAGCAGCTTTCAGGAAAGCTCCTACAATGAGCAGTTCTTC. V usage is TRBV5-6 and J usage is TRBJ2-1; D unclear. Germline-derived CDR1 and CDR2 are SGHDT and YYEEEE. V dropped 2 bases and J dropped 0 bases, with 9 bases sitting between them. This CDR3 has 15 residues.

V gene TRBV19 combines with J gene TRBJ1-6, with 7 bases lining up with TRBD1. After removal of 1 base from V and 10 bases from J, the junction contained 10 bases not matched to a gene. The CDR3 contains 16 residues. In germline, CDR1 is LNHDA, CDR2 SQIVND (reference sequence). CDR3 sequence reads: CASSIGGDRTYSPLHF. CDR3 nucleotides: TGTGCCAGTAGTATAGGAGGGGACAGAACATACTCACCCCTCCACTTT.

The chain carries TRBV5-1 and TRBJ2-5, with TRBD2 matching 8 bases. Per germline, CDR1 SGHRS and CDR2 YFSETQ. The CDR3 has 14 residues. V trimming: 4 bases; J trimming: 5 bases; junction bases outside the gene matches: 7. The CDR3: CASSPGLVIETQYF. The CDR3 DNA reads TGCGCCAGCAGCCCGGGACTAGTGATTGAGACCCAGTACTTC.

The chain joins TRBV2 to TRBJ1-1; D remains unclear. V was clipped by 6 bases and J by 6 bases, with 20 bases between them. There are 15 residues in the CDR3. Germline-derived CDR1 and CDR2 are SNHLY and FYNNEI. As DNA, the CDR3 is TGTGCCAGCAGACAACGAGCAGCGGACCGAGCTGAAGCTTTCTTT. This gives the protein CASRQRAADRAEAFF.

This rearrangement joins TRBV13 to TRBJ2-3; the D is unclear. CDR3 length: 15 amino acids. Germline lookup yields CDR1 PRHDT and CDR2 FYEKMQ (reference sequence). V was shortened by 4 bases and J by 3 bases, with 14 bases between the two germline ends. The CDR3 DNA reads TGTGCCAGCAGCTCCCCCGAGACTGGGACAGATACGCAGTATTTT. Amino acid sequence: CASSSPETGTDTQYF.

This clone was seen once. CDR3 protein: CASSQGSGITEAFF. In DNA form, the CDR3 reads TGCGCCAGCAGCCAAGGGTCGGGAATTACTGAAGCTTTCTTT. The chain links TRBV4-1 to TRBJ1-1; D unclear. The CDR3 sequence is 14 residues long. CDR1 is MGHRA and CDR2 is YSYEKL in the germline V gene. Trimming stripped 1 base from V and 5 bases from J, with 11 bases between.

The V call is TRBV5-1, the J call TRBJ2-7; D perhaps matches TRBD2 (6 bases). The CDR3 is made up of 15 amino acids. V was cut by 0 bases and J by 0 bases, with 10 bases left in between. The V gene's germline CDR1 is SGHRS and CDR2 YFSETQ. CDR3 bases: TGCGCCAGCAGCTTGGCCCAGGGAGGCTCCTACGAGCAGTACTTC. Protein: CASSLAQGGSYEQYF.

The rearrangement links TRBV28 to TRBJ2-7; possible D gene TRBD2, 6 bases. The CDR3 totals 16 residues. V dropped 5 bases and J dropped 3 bases, with 20 bases sitting between them. Germline V CDR1 and CDR2: MDHEN, SYDVKM. CDR3 sequence: CASSTPQAWRGYEQYF. The CDR3 coding sequence is TGTGCCAGCAGTACCCCCCAGGCATGGCGGGGCTACGAGCAGTACTTC.

The rearrangement joins TRBV20-1 to TRBJ1-2, with D uncertain. The CDR3 has 11 amino acids. The V gene lost 4 bases and the J gene lost 8 bases, with 11 bases spanning the gap. Germline-derived CDR1 and CDR2 are DFQATT and SNEGSKA (reference sequence). The CDR3 DNA reads as TGCAGTGCTATATATAAAGCCGGCTACACCTTC. Translating it yields CSAIYKAGYTF.

CDR3 in DNA: TGTGCCAGCAGCACAGGACAGTTTCGCGCGGATACGCAGTATTTT. This sequence encodes CASSTGQFRADTQYF. The genes are TRBV7-9 and TRBJ2-3; a possible D gene is TRBD1 (6 bases). Trimming cost V 5 bases and J 6 bases, with 18 bases left between them. Germline V CDR1 and CDR2: SEHNR, FQNEAQ (reference sequence). The CDR3 runs to 15 residues.